This T cell receptor (beta chain) was profiled in a study of blood T cell repertoires in COVID-19. Study overall: Both acute and convalescent COVID-19 samples were obtained from the United States, Italy and Spain. T cells, B-cell-depleted T cells, or PBMCs provided the cDNA or gDNA that served as material.

Per the authors' pipeline: From reference gene primer amplification, estimates of nucleated cell counts were derived. Sequencing used immunoSEQ multiplex PCR; TCRdb keeps in-frame clones, though not all of them. The V and J calls and clone size were taken over from that table, and D and trimming were inferred from the DNA. The sample has 200,000 to 250,000 clones, approximately 80% seen once. The receptor was derived from a human donor in a cohort sampled during active COVID-19. The sample taken for sequencing was peripheral blood.

This CDR3 is CASSVRGNAEAFF. The CDR3 DNA reads TGTGCCAGCAGCGTAAGAGGTAACGCTGAAGCTTTCTTT. This chain connects TRBV9 to TRBJ1-1; D ambiguous. CDR1 is SGDLS and CDR2 is YYNGEE in the germline V gene. This CDR3 has 13 amino acids. The V and J ends lost 1 base and 6 bases respectively, with 10 bases between them.